The sequence of this T cell receptor (beta chain) was determined in a study of blood T cells in healthy people across ages. Looked up from germline, CDR1 is LGHNA and CDR2 is YSLEER. Trimming removed 0 bases at V and 3 bases at J, with 15 bases between. CDR3 size: 16 residues. Primed by a sample-barcoded 5' primer and a J-beta primer mix, a second PCR proceeded for 7 to 11 cycles. MiXCR, run by TCRdb on the 5' RACE reads, gives a single entry per CDR3 protein. The data contain around 820,000 distinct CDR3 sequences, approximately 25% of them singletons. This clonotype was observed a handful of times. The data were also submitted as part of a second study, on T cells of mothers and their children.

This receptor was obtained from a boy aged 10-17 years in good health. The sequencing input was blood. The chain links TRBV4-3 to TRBJ2-7, with TRBD2 as a possible D gene (6 bases). The CDR3 spells CASSQDRNEGGYEQYF. CDR3 coding DNA: TGCGCCAGCAGCCAAGATCGGAATGAGGGAGGCTACGAGCAGTACTTC.